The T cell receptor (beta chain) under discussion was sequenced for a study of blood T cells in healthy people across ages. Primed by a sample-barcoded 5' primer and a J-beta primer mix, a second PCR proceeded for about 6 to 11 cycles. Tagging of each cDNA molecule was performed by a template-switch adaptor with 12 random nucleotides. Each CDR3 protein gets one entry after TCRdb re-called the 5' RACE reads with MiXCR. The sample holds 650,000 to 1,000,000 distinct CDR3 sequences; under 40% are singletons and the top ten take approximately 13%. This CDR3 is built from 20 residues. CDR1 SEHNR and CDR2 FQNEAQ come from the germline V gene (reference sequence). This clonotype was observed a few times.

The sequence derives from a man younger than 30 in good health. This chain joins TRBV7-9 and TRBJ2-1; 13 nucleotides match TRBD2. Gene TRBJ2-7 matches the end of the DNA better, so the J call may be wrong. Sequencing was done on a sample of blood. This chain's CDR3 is CASQSSGPGTSGKSYNEQYF. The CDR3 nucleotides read TGTGCCAGCCAGAGTTCAGGTCCCGGGACTAGCGGGAAGTCCTACAATGAGCAGTACTTC.